This TCR beta chain was captured in a study of long-term antiretroviral therapy in people with HIV (dated 2022 in TCRdb). At the level of the whole study: Collection of the earliest samples took place about a decade ahead of the 2015 WHO recommendation for immediate ART, at a time when ART was typically delayed until CD4 counts fell. A total of under 250 cryopreserved PBMC samples came from 30 or so adults with confirmed HIV infection and were collected serially over a mean of around 6 years (range 1-12). Whether ART initiation and durable HIV suppression were associated with changes in peripheral blood TRB repertoire composition and diversity was tested in a retrospective serial study. Among the 30 or so participants with HIV, roughly eleven were female. No cross-contamination during QIAcube processing was shown when test extractions of a monoclonal T-cell line were performed alongside fewer than 40 polyclonal samples. What the study reported, not specific to this receptor: CDR3 length ranges in HIV repertoires were narrower than in controls, and network structure suggested an antigen-experienced repertoire with only a slight naive shift after ART. Limited PBMC availability meant only the TCR beta chain was sequenced, without alpha chain pairing. The samples span the years 2004 to 2017, and the ART regimens used may be less effective than current regimens. A significant increase in TRB diversity was found to be associated with ART initiation, although TRB diversity was observed to remain significantly below that of transplant donor controls even after long-term ART. Unsorted PBMC were profiled instead of sorted CD4+ and CD8+ T cells because pre-ART samples had limited cell numbers. Expanded TRB clones identified before ART initiation dominated the repertoire at all time points, although this dominance fluctuated and declined in many PLHIV after ART. Inferences about post-ART repertoire changes are limited because no data were available on ART adherence, viral resistance or therapy changes.

Concerning this clone itself: Its antigen remains undetermined. Per-base quality was not reported, and no clone a single base away is much larger than it.

Participants were included only if at least one PBMC sample before ART initiation and at least two post-ART samples were available. Treatment was received in the United States of America by all participants with HIV. Before DNA extraction, cryopreserved samples of roughly 0.95-10 million PBMC were thawed and washed. At the time of the earliest PBMC sample, participants with HIV were aged between about 20 and 60 years. Each participant contributed PBMC samples from 1-4 timepoints before ART initiation and 2-8 timepoints after ART initiation, with a median of 7 samples. Serial HIV viral load, CD4+ T-cell count, ART history and demographic data were obtained for every participant. Using a Qiagen kit on a QIAcube, genomic DNA was extracted from unsorted PBMC, with samples processed in batches of 12. The immunoSEQ hsTCRB v3.0 assay was used at survey level resolution for TRB variable region sequencing. A depth of roughly 40,000-50,000 T-cell genomes per sample was targeted for TRB sequencing. An Illumina MiSeq with a v3 150-cycle kit was used to sequence the pooled TRB libraries. The source study handled its data this way. Repertoire analysis was run in R within a reproducible Nextflow workflow that covered QC, data transformation and analysis. LymphoSeq2, an R package for exploring AIRR-Seq data, was used to implement custom analyses. A handful of samples that produced fewer than 5000 total TRB sequences were removed, so approximately 190 HIV repertoires were analyzed. Among the approximately 190 HIV repertoires that were kept, 59 were collected before ART initiation and roughly 130 were collected after ART initiation. Repertoires were downsampled to 5000 TRB nucleotide sequences, with summary statistics averaged over 100 downsampling iterations. Only TRB sequences with CDR3 regions of at least seven amino acids were retained for analysis. Diversity was measured with a Shannon entropy-derived clonality score and the Gini coefficient. Repertoire networks linked the top 5000 CDR3 amino acid sequences whenever two sequences differed by an edit distance of one. For TRB CDR3 amino acid sequences, antigen specificity groups and MHC restriction were predicted with GLIPH2. Known CMV, EBV, HIV or tissue antigen associations were flagged by matching CDR3 amino acid sequences against VDJdb and McPAS-TCR. Pre-ART, post-ART and control groups were compared with Wilcoxon signed-rank tests and Holm-Bonferroni correction. TCRdb limited this immuneACCESS table to in-frame rearrangements with V and J called. A share of clones is missing; checked studies link under half to unresolved V genes, and the rest is unexplained. The DNA was the basis for D and trimming; V, J and clone size are from that table. This sample is represented by about 20,000 clones; roughly 80% of them were singletons. The ten top clones hold around 3.1% of the sample.

The V and J ends are trimmed by 5 bases and 5 bases, leaving 13 bases between them. CDR1 and CDR2, looked up from the germline V gene, are KGHSH and LQKENI. The CDR3 starts with the cysteine, ends with the phenylalanine, and has 13 residues. Only the CDR3 portion is preserved as DNA: 39 bases, with reading frame beginning at the first base. Here the chain combines TRBV18 and TRBJ2-7; 6 matching bases give a weak D call of TRBD1. The starting material was unsorted PBMCs, obtained 1.9 years after starting antiretroviral therapy. The source of this sequence is a woman aged 45-65 years with HIV. The DNA is as follows: TGTGCCAGCTCATCCCACAGGGCCGACGAGCAGTACTTC. Its translation is CASSSHRADEQYF.